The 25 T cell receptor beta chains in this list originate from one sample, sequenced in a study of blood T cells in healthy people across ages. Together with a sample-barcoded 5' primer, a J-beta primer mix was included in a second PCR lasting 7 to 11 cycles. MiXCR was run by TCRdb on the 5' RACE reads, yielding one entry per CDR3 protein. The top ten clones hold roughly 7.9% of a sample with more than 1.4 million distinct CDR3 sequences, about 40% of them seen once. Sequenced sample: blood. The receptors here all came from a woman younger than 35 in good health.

In DNA, the CDR3 is TGCAGTGCTAGTGTAGGCAGCCCCTACGAGCAGTACTTC. Encoded protein: CSASVGSPYEQYF. V usage is TRBV20-1 and J usage is TRBJ2-7; D uncertain. With 3 bases removed from V and 2 bases from J, the gap between germline ends came to 11 bases. This CDR3 has 13 amino acids. Germline assignment: CDR1 DFQATT and CDR2 SNEGSKA (reference sequence).

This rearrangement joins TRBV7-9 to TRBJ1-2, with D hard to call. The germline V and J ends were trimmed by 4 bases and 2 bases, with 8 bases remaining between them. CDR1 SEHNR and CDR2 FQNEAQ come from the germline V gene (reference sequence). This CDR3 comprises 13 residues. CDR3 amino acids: CASSSKPNYGYTF. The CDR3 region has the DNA TGTGCCAGCAGCTCCAAACCGAACTATGGCTACACCTTC.

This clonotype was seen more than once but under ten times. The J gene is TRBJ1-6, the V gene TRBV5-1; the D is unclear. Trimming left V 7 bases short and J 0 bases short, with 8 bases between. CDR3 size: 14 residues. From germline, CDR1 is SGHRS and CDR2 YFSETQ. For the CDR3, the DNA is TGCGCCAGCCAACAGAGCTCCTATAATTCACCCCTCCACTTT. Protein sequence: CASQQSSYNSPLHF.

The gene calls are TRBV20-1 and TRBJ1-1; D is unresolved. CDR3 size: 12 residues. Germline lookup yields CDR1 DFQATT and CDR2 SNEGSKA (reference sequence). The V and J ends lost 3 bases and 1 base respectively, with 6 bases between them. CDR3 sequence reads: CSASSWNTEAFF. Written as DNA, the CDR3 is TGCAGTGCTAGCAGTTGGAACACTGAAGCTTTCTTT.

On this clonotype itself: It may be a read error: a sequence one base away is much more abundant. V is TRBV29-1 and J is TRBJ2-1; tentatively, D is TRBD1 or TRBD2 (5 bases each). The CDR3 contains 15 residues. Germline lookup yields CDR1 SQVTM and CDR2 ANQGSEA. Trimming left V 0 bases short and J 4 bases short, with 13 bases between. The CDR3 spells CSVEELGDPYNEQFF. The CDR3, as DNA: TGCAGCGTTGAAGAGCTTGGGGACCCTTACAATGAGCAGTTCTTC.

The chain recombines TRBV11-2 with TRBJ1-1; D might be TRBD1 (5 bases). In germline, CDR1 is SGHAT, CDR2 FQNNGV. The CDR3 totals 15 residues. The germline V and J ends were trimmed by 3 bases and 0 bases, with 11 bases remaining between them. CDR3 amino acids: CASSFRGAMNTEAFF. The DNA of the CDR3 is TGTGCCAGCAGCTTTCGGGGCGCCATGAACACTGAAGCTTTCTTT.

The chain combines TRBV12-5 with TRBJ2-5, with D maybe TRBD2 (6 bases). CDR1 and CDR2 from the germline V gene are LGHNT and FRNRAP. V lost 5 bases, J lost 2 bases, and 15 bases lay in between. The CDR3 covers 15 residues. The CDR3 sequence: CASGPTRVGQETQYF. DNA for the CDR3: TGTGCTAGTGGTCCGACTAGGGTGGGGCAAGAGACCCAGTACTTC.

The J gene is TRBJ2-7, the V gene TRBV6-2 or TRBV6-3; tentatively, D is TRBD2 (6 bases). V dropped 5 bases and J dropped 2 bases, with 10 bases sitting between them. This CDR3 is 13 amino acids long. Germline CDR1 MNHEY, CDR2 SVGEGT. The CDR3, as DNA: TGTGCCAGCAGTCTACGGGAGCCCTACGAGCAGTACTTC. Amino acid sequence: CASSLREPYEQYF.

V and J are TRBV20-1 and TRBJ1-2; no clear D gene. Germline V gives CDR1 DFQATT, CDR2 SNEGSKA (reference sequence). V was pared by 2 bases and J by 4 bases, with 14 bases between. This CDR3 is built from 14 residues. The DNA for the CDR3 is TGCAGTGCTAGACCCCGGGCTTTGCTCTATGGCTACACCTTC. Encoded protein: CSARPRALLYGYTF.

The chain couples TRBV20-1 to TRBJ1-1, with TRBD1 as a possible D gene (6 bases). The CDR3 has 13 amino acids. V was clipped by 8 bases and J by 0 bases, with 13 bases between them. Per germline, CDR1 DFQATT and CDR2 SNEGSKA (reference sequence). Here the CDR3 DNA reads TGCAGTACGATAGCAGGGGTGAACACTGAAGCTTTCTTT. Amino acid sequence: CSTIAGVNTEAFF.

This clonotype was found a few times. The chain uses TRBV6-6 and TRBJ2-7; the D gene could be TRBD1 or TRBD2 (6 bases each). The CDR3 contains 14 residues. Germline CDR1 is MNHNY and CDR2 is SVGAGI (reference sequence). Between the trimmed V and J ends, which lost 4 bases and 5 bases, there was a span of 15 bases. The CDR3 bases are TGTGCCAGCAGTTGGGGCATGGGGGGCGACGAGCAGTACTTC. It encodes CASSWGMGGDEQYF.

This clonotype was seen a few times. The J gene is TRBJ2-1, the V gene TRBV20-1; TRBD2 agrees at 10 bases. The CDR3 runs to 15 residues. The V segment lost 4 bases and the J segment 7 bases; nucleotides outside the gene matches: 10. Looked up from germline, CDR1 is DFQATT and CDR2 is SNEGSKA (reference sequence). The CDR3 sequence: CSATHYSGGANEQFF. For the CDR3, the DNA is TGCAGTGCTACCCACTACAGCGGGGGGGCAAATGAGCAGTTCTTC.

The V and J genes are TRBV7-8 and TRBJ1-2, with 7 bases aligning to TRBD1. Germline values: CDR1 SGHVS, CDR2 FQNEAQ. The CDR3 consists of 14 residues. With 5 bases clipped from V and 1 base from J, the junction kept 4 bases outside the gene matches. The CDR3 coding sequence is TGTGCCAGCAGCCAGAGGGACAGTAACTATGGCTACACCTTC. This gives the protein CASSQRDSNYGYTF.

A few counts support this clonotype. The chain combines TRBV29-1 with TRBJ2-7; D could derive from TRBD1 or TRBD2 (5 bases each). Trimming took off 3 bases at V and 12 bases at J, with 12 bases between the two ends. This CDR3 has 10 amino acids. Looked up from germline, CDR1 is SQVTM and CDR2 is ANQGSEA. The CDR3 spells CSVDGGRGYF. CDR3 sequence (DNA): TGCAGCGTTGATGGGGGAAGGGGGTACTTC.

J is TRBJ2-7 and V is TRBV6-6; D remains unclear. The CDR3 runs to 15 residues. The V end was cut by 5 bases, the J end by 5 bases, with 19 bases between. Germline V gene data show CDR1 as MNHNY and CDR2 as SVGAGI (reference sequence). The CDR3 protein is CASSPSAGWPDEQYF. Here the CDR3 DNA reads TGTGCCAGCAGTCCCTCGGCTGGGTGGCCGGACGAGCAGTACTTC.

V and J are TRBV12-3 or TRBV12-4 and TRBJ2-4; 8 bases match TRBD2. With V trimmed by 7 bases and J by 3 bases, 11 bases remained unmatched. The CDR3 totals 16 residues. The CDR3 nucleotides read TGTGCCAGCATCACCGGGACTAGAGACGGCAAAAACATTCAGTACTTC. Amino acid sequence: CASITGTRDGKNIQYF.

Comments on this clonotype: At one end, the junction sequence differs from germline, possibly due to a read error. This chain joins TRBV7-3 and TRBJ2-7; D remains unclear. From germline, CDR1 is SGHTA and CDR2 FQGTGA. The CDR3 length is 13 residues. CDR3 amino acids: CASSVTRHNEQYF. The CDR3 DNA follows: TGTGCCAGCAGCGTAACCAGGCACAATGAGCAGTACTTC.

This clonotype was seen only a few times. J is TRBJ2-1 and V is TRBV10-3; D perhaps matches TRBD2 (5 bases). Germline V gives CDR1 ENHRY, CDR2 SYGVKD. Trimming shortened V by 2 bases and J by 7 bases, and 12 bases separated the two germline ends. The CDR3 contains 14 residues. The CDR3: CAISERGLLNEQFF. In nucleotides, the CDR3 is TGTGCCATCAGTGAGAGAGGGCTTTTAAATGAGCAGTTCTTC.

In DNA, the CDR3 is TGTGCCGGGGGTGGGGACAATGAGCAGTTCTTC. It is translated as CAGGGDNEQFF. V is TRBV28 and J is TRBJ2-1; D is possibly TRBD1 or TRBD2 (5 bases each). The ends were cut back, 11 bases at V and 5 bases at J, with 10 bases in the middle. The germline V gene encodes CDR1 MDHEN and CDR2 SYDVKM. The CDR3 length is 11 residues.

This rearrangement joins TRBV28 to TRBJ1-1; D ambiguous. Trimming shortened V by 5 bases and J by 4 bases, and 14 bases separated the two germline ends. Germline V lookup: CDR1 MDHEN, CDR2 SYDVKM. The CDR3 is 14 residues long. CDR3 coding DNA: TGTGCCAGCAGTCGCCGAGGAGGAGTCACTGAAGCTTTCTTT. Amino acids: CASSRRGGVTEAFF.

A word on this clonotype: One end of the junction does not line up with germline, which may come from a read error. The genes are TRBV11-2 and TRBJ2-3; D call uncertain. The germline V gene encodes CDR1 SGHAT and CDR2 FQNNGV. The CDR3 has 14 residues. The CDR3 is CTSSLPLGPRTQYF. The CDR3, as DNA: TGTACCAGCAGCTTACCACTTGGGCCTCGAACGCAGTATTTT. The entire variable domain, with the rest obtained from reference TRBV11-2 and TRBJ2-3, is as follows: EAGVAQSPRYKIIEKRQSVAFWCNPISGHATLYWYQQILGQGPKLLIQFQNNGVVDDSQLPKDRFSAERLKGVDSTLKIQPAKLEDSAVYLCTSSLPLGPRTQYFGPGTRLTVL.

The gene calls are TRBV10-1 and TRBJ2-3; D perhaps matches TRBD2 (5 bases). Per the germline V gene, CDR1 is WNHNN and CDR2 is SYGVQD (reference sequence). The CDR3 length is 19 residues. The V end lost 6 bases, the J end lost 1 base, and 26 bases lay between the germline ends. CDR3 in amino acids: CASSPGLNRRRTGTDTQYF. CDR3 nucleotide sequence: TGCGCCAGCAGCCCCGGACTTAATCGGCGAAGGACGGGCACAGATACGCAGTATTTT.

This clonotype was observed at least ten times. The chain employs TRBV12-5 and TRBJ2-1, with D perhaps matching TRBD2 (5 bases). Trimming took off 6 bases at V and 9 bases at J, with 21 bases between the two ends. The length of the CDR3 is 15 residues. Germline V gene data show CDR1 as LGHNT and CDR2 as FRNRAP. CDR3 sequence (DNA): TGTGCTAGTGGCTACCCCGGGGAAACGGCAACTGAGCAGTTCTTC. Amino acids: CASGYPGETATEQFF.

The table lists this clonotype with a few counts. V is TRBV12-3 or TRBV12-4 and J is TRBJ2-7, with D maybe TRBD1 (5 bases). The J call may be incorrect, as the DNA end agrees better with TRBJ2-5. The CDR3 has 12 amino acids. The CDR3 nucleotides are TGTGCCAGCAGAGGGGCATCCGAGACCCAGTACTTC. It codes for CASRGASETQYF.

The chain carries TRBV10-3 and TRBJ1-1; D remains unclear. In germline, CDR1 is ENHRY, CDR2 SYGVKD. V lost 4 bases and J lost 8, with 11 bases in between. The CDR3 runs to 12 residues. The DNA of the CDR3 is TGTGCCATCAGTGGGGGAGCCGGGGAAGCTTTCTTT. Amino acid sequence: CAISGGAGEAFF.